This T cell receptor (beta chain) was found in a study of metastatic and nonmetastatic thyroid tumors. V lost 3 bases, J lost 4 bases, and 6 bases lay in between. Germline V gene sequence: CDR1 MNHEY, CDR2 SVGAGI. This CDR3 region has 12 residues. TCRdb reprocessed the PCR reads via MiXCR. The data contain 19,000 or so clones, around a third of them singletons. Prior to thyroid surgery, none of the patients had received any treatment. This clone was counted at least ten times. Other DNA sequences within the sample encode an identical CDR3. This receptor was obtained from a female donor with papillary thyroid cancer or a benign thyroid nodule (not recorded which). Some clones in this sample may be carry-over from other donors' samples. Sequences were obtained from adjacent normal tissue. The chain couples TRBV6-5 to TRBJ1-2; D is unclear. The CDR3 nucleotides read TGTGCCAGCAGTTATGGTACCTATGGCTACACCTTC. Amino acids: CASSYGTYGYTF.